Following are 12 T cell receptor beta chains from one sample sequenced in a study of CD8 T cells in ankylosing spondylitis. Each CDR3 protein gets one entry after TCRdb re-called the 5' RACE reads with MiXCR. The table shows 250,000 to 400,000 distinct CDR3 sequences, with approximately 10% occurring only once. Sequenced material: blood, either unsorted or a sorted T cell fraction (not recorded which). These receptor sequences come from a female donor with ankylosing spondylitis or in good health (not recorded which).

In this sample, this clonotype turned up many times. The chain joins TRBV7-9 to TRBJ2-4; D may match TRBD1 or TRBD2 (5 bases each). This CDR3 has 15 amino acids. Per germline, CDR1 SEHNR and CDR2 FQNEAQ (reference sequence). Trimming shortened V by 5 bases and J by 4 bases, and 15 bases separated the two germline ends. The DNA of the CDR3 is TGTGCCAGCAGCCCACGGGGACCGTTGAAAAACATTCAGTACTTC. Translated, it gives CASSPRGPLKNIQYF.

Many counts were recorded for this clonotype. The chain employs TRBV5-5 and TRBJ1-5; perhaps TRBD1 as D (5 bases). Trimming left V 6 bases short and J 1 base short, with 14 bases between. The CDR3 loop spans 15 amino acids. Germline V gives CDR1 SGHKS, CDR2 YYEKEE (reference sequence). CDR3 in amino acids: CASTSGPTSNQPQHF. In DNA, the CDR3 is TGTGCCAGCACCTCGGGGCCGACCAGCAATCAGCCCCAGCATTTT.

V and J are TRBV24-1 and TRBJ2-1; 11 bases map to TRBD2. V dropped 4 bases and J dropped 10; count of bases not matched to a gene: 14. CDR3 length: 17 residues. Germline-derived CDR1 and CDR2 are KGHDR and SFDVKD. Here the CDR3 reads CATSETRLAGPGAEQFF. CDR3 coding DNA: TGTGCCACCAGTGAAACGCGACTAGCGGGGCCCGGAGCGGAGCAGTTCTTC.

In this sample, this clonotype turned up a few times. This chain connects TRBV3-1 to TRBJ2-4; the match to TRBD2 covers 14 bases. The CDR3 has 14 residues. Unmatched junction bases numbered 3, after V lost 4 bases and J lost 10 bases. Germline CDR1 and CDR2: LGHDT and YNNKEL (reference sequence). CDR3 sequence: CASSLTSGGEIQYF. CDR3 coding DNA: TGTGCCAGCAGCCTGACTAGCGGGGGGGAGATTCAGTACTTC. The variable domain in full, completed from reference TRBV3-1 and TRBJ2-4, reads DTAVSQTPKYLVTQMGNDKSIKCEQNLGHDTMYWYKQDSKKFLKIMFSYNNKELIINETVPNRFSPKSPDKAHLNLHINSLELGDSAVYFCASSLTSGGEIQYFGAGTRLSVL.

The sample holds a few counts of this clonotype. The V and J genes are TRBV6-2 or TRBV6-3 and TRBJ1-1, with D possibly matching TRBD1 (5 bases). There are 14 residues in the CDR3. In germline, CDR1 is MNHEY, CDR2 SVGEGT. The V end was cut by 2 bases, the J end by 3 bases, with 10 bases between. CDR3 sequence (DNA): TGTGCCAGCAGTTACGCAGGGCCGCACACTGAAGCTTTCTTT. Translating it yields CASSYAGPHTEAFF.

This clonotype occurred a few times. This rearrangement joins TRBV5-1 to TRBJ1-3; D ambiguous. Germline loops: CDR1 SGHRS, CDR2 YFSETQ. V shed 6 bases and J shed 5 bases, with 24 bases lying between them. The CDR3 length is 17 residues. CDR3 coding DNA: TGCGCCAGCAAATTATCATGGGAAGCCCAATTTCGAAACACCATATATTTT. This gives the protein CASKLSWEAQFRNTIYF.

There are many counts of this clonotype. The J gene is TRBJ1-4, the V gene TRBV20-1; D is unresolved. This CDR3 contains 11 residues. Per germline, CDR1 DFQATT and CDR2 SNEGSKA (reference sequence). Between the trimmed V and J ends, which lost 3 bases and 12 bases, there was a span of 11 bases. CDR3 sequence reads: CSASREKELFF. Written as DNA, the CDR3 is TGCAGTGCTAGTCGGGAAAAAGAACTGTTTTTT.

This clonotype has at least ten counts. The chain couples TRBV10-3 to TRBJ2-3, with 10 positions matching TRBD1. Germline-derived CDR1 and CDR2 are ENHRY and SYGVKD. J lost 2 bases, V lost 4 bases, and 3 bases had no gene match. The length of the CDR3 is 15 residues. The chain's CDR3 is CAISVGTGVTDTQYF. In nucleotides, the CDR3 is TGTGCCATCAGTGTTGGGACAGGGGTCACAGATACGCAGTATTTT.

This clonotype was recorded at least ten times. V is TRBV5-5 and J is TRBJ1-5, with a possible D match to TRBD1 (5 bases). The CDR3 extends over 16 amino acids. Germline assignment: CDR1 SGHKS and CDR2 YYEKEE (reference sequence). The V end lost 0 bases, the J end lost 1 base, and 11 bases lay between the germline ends. CDR3 nucleotides: TGTGCCAGCAGCTTGGGACGGGGGGAGAGCAATCAGCCCCAGCATTTT. Amino acids: CASSLGRGESNQPQHF.

This clonotype was seen only a few times. The chain carries TRBV5-1 and TRBJ2-2, with D possibly being TRBD1 or TRBD2 (5 bases each). The CDR3 has 15 amino acids. V was clipped by 6 bases and J by 0 bases, with 12 bases between them. Germline CDR1 SGHRS, CDR2 YFSETQ. CDR3 region: CASISGTANTGELFF. The CDR3 bases are TGCGCCAGCATTTCCGGGACGGCGAACACCGGGGAGCTGTTTTTT.

CDR3 in amino acids: CASSADGNEQFF. In nucleotides, the CDR3 is TGCGCCAGCAGCGCTGACGGTAATGAGCAGTTCTTC. The rearrangement uses TRBV5-1 and TRBJ2-1; no firm D call. CDR1 and CDR2 (germline): SGHRS, YFSETQ. This CDR3 contains 12 residues. Trimming left V 4 bases short and J 7 bases short, with 9 bases between.

Regarding this clonotype: At one of its ends the junction is not consistent with the germline gene, which may arise from a read error. V gene TRBV18 combines with J gene TRBJ1-2, with unresolved D. The germline V gene encodes CDR1 KGHSH and CDR2 LQKENI. This CDR3 region has 14 residues. CDR3: CASSPEGFNSGYTF. The CDR3 DNA reads TGTGCCAGCTCACCGGAAGGGTTTAACTCTGGCTACACCTTC. The full variable domain, in which reference TRBV18 and TRBJ1-2 provide the parts outside the CDR3, is NAGVMQNPRHLVRRRGQEARLRCSPMKGHSHVYWYRQLPEEGLKFMVYLQKENIIDESGMPKERFSAEFPKEGPSILRIQQVVRGDSAAYFCASSPEGFNSGYTFGSGTRLTVV.